Shown below are 9 T cell receptor beta chains from a single sample sequenced in a study of control samples from healthy donors and cancer patients. TCRdb's copy holds only in-frame clones and misses some; the assay was immunoSEQ multiplex PCR. The data hold almost 90,000 clones, with more than 75% observed a single time. Sequencing was carried out using blood. These receptors all come from a young man in good health.

The chain carries TRBV14 and TRBJ1-3, with unresolved D. The CDR3 is 14 amino acids. V lost 3 bases and J lost 5, with 11 bases in between. The germline V gene has CDR1 SGHDN and CDR2 FVKESK. CDR3 in DNA: TGTGCCAGCAGCCACGGGAGCGTGAGAAACACCATATATTTT. Protein sequence: CASSHGSVRNTIYF.

This clone was seen a few times. The chain recombines TRBV19 with TRBJ2-3; D possibly corresponds to TRBD1 (6 bases). The CDR3 consists of 14 residues. Germline loops: CDR1 LNHDA, CDR2 SQIVND (reference sequence). The V end lost 6 bases, the J end lost 3 bases, and 13 bases lay between the germline ends. The CDR3 sequence is CASRTRGGTDTQYF. The CDR3 DNA follows: TGTGCCAGTAGAACCAGGGGTGGGACAGATACGCAGTATTTT.

This chain connects TRBV6-5 to TRBJ1-3; D uncertain. Trimming shortened V by 8 bases and J by 0 bases, and 8 bases separated the two germline ends. Germline V gives CDR1 MNHEY, CDR2 SVGAGI. This CDR3 is built from 13 residues. The DNA of the CDR3 is TGTGCCAGCCGTTGGAGCTCTGGAAACACCATATATTTT. This translates into CASRWSSGNTIYF.

The chain employs TRBV6-5 and TRBJ1-1; no clear D. This CDR3 comprises 12 residues. The V and J ends lost 7 bases and 1 base respectively, with 7 bases between them. Germline-derived CDR1 and CDR2 are MNHEY and SVGAGI. CDR3 amino acids: CASIAANTEAFF. CDR3 DNA sequence: TGTGCCAGCATAGCCGCGAACACTGAAGCTTTCTTT.

This sequence joins TRBV12-3 or TRBV12-4 and TRBJ2-1; D call uncertain. This CDR3 has 13 amino acids. V lost 3 bases, J lost 5 bases, and 8 bases lay in between. Written as DNA, the CDR3 is TGTGCCAGCAGTTTCCTCCCGAACAATGAGCAGTTCTTC. It yields the protein CASSFLPNNEQFF.

Worth noting for this clone: The same CDR3 can be traced to other DNA sequences in this sample. V gene TRBV5-1 combines with J gene TRBJ1-2; 8 positions agree with TRBD1. This CDR3 spans 15 amino acids. V was pared by 0 bases and J by 3 bases, with 4 bases of the junction left unmatched. CDR1 and CDR2 from the germline V gene are SGHRS and YFSETQ. Here the CDR3 reads CASSLDPGGDYGYTF. CDR3 sequence (DNA): TGCGCCAGCAGCTTGGACCCAGGGGGCGACTATGGCTACACCTTC.

The chain joins TRBV5-1 to TRBJ2-5; TRBD2 agrees at 16 bases. Per the germline V gene, CDR1 is SGHRS and CDR2 is YFSETQ. Trimming at V came to 0 bases and at J to 5 bases, leaving 7 bases not matched to a gene. This CDR3 contains 18 residues. CDR3 residues: CASSLAGTSGGARETQYF. The CDR3 bases are TGCGCCAGCAGCTTGGCGGGGACTAGCGGGGGGGCCCGGGAGACCCAGTACTTC.

The chain employs TRBV19 and TRBJ1-5, with 7 bases lining up with TRBD1. Germline-derived CDR1 and CDR2 are LNHDA and SQIVND (reference sequence). This CDR3 contains 12 residues. The junction had 9 bases not matched to a gene; V was cut back by 10 bases and J by 9 bases. CDR3 DNA sequence: TGTGCCACCGGGGACAGCGGTGGGCCCCAGCATTTT. Protein product: CATGDSGGPQHF.

The chain uses TRBV9 and TRBJ2-1; TRBD2 matches at 11 bases. The CDR3 totals 17 residues. The V and J ends lost 0 bases and 0 bases, in that order; junction bases with no gene match: 2. The germline CDR1 and CDR2 sequences are SGDLS and YYNGEE. The CDR3 region is CASSVGLAGSSYNEQFF. CDR3 nucleotides: TGTGCCAGCAGCGTAGGACTAGCGGGGAGCTCCTACAATGAGCAGTTCTTC.